The clone carrying this T cell receptor beta chain has a count of ten or more. Antigen unknown. The entry originates in a study of T-cell reconstitution after alpha-beta-depleted transplantation in children. Study outcomes and limitations: It was surviving recipient T cells and thymic progenitors that gave some patients high TCRbeta diversity at day 60.

Germline CDR1 and CDR2: DFQATT and SNEGSKA (reference sequence). Trimming left V 0 bases short and J 2 bases short, with 20 bases between. This CDR3 contains 18 residues. Unique molecular identifiers tagged the TCRbeta library. TCRdb re-derived calls from the PCR reads in MiXCR, one entry per CDR3 protein. In the table there are approximately 170,000 distinct CDR3 sequences, 11% of which are singletons. The chain links TRBV20-1 to TRBJ1-5, with D possibly being TRBD1 (5 bases). The specimen was PBMCs, collected before TCRalphabeta/CD19-depleted stem cell transplant. This clonotype was obtained from a boy under 10 years old with acute myeloid leukemia, due to receive a stem cell transplant. This chain's CDR3 is CSARDYSPKGARNQPQHF. CDR3 DNA: TGCAGTGCTAGAGACTATTCTCCCAAAGGGGCTCGCAATCAGCCCCAGCATTTT.